This T cell receptor beta chain originates from a study of blood T cell repertoires in COVID-19. Study context: Samples came from the United States, Italy and Spain, spanning acute and convalescent COVID-19. The analysed material was cDNA or gDNA that came from T cells, B-cell-depleted T cells, or PBMCs.

Per the original methods: Estimation of nucleated cell counts relied on the amplification of reference gene primers. The table came from immunoSEQ multiplex PCR; TCRdb's copy has only in-frame clones and leaves some out. V and J calls plus clone size are reproduced from that table; the DNA served to infer D and trimming. The table lists approximately 110,000 clones, about 85% of them singletons, with 2.1% in the top ten. Germline V CDR1 and CDR2: LGHDT, YNNKEL (reference sequence). The CDR3 sequence is 13 residues long. V lost 0 bases and J lost 6, with 6 bases in between. The material sequenced was peripheral blood. The V and J genes are TRBV3-1 (or the pseudogene TRBV3-2) and TRBJ1-3; D unresolved. This TCR was sampled from a human donor in a cohort sampled during active COVID-19. The CDR3, as DNA: TGTGCCAGCAGCCAAGATGCAGAAAACACCATATATTTT. It specifies CASSQDAENTIYF.